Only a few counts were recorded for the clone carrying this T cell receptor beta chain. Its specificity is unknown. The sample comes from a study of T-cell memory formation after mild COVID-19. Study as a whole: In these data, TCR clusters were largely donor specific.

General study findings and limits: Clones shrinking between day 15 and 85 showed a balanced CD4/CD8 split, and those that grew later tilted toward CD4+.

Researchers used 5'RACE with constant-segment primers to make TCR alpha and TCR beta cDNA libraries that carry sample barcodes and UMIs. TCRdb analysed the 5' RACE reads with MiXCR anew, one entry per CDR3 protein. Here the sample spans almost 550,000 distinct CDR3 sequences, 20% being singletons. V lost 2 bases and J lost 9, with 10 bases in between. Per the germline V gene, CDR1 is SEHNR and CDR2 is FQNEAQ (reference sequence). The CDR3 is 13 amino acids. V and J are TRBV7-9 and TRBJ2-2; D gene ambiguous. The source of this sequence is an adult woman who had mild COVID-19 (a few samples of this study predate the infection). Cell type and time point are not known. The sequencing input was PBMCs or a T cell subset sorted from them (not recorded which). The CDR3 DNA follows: TGTGCCAGCAGCTTAACGGCCGACAGGGAGCTGTTTTTT. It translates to CASSLTADRELFF.